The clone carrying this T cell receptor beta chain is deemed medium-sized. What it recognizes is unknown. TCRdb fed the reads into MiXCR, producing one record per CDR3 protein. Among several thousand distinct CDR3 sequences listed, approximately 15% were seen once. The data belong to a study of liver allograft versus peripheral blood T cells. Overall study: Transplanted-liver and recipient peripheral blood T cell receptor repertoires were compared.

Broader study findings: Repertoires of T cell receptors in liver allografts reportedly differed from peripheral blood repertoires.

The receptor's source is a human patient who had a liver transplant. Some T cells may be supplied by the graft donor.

The CDR3 nucleotides read TGTGCCAGTAGTAGGTCGCCAGACTCTGGAAACACCATATATTTT. The encoded protein is CASSRSPDSGNTIYF. The J gene is TRBJ1-3, the V gene TRBV19; the D is unclear. Germline-derived CDR1 and CDR2 are LNHDA and SQIVND (reference sequence). This CDR3 has 15 residues. Between the trimmed V and J ends, which lost 4 bases and 0 bases, there was a span of 10 bases.